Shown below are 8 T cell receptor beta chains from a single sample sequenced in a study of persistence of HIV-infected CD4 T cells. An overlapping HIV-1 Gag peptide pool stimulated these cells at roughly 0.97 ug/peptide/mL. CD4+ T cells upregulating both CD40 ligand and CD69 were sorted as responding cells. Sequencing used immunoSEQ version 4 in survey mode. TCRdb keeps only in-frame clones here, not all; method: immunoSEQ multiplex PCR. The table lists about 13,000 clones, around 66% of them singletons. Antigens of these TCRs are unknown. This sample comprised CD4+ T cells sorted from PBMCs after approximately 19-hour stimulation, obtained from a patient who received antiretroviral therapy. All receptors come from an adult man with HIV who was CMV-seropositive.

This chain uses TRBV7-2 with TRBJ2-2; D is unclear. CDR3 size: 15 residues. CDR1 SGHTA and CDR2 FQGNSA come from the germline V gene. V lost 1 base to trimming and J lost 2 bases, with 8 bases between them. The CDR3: CASSLVARNTGELFF. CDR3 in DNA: TGTGCCAGCAGCTTAGTCGCCCGCAACACCGGGGAGCTGTTTTTT.

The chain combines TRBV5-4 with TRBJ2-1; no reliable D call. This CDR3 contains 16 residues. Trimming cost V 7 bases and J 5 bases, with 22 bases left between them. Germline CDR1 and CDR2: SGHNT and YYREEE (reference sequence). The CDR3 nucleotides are TGTGCCAGCCGCTCCCCTGACACGAGGCGAAACAATGAGCAGTTCTTC. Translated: CASRSPDTRRNNEQFF.

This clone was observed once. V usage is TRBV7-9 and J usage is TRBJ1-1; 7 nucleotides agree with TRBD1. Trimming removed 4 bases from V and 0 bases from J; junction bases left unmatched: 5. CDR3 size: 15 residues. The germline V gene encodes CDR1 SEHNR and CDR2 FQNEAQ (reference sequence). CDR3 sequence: CASSSQGSLNTEAFF. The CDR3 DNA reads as TGTGCCAGCAGCTCACAGGGGTCCCTGAACACTGAAGCTTTCTTT.

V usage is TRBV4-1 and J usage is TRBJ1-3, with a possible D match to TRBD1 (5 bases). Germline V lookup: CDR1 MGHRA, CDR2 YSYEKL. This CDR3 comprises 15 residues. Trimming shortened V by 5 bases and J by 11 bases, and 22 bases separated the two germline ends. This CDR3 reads CASSAPGRSRDAIYF. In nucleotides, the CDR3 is TGCGCCAGCAGCGCCCCGGGACGGTCAAGGGACGCCATATATTTT.

Here the CDR3 DNA reads TGTGCCAGCTCACCTCAGAGGGTAGGCACTGAAGCTTTCTTT. Protein product: CASSPQRVGTEAFF. The chain recombines TRBV18 with TRBJ1-1; D ambiguous. The CDR3 has 14 amino acids. Germline V CDR1 and CDR2: KGHSH, LQKENI. Trimming removed 3 bases at V and 4 bases at J, with 12 bases between. Variable domain in full (rest from reference TRBV18 and TRBJ1-1): NAGVMQNPRHLVRRRGQEARLRCSPMKGHSHVYWYRQLPEEGLKFMVYLQKENIIDESGMPKERFSAEFPKEGPSILRIQQVVRGDSAAYFCASSPQRVGTEAFFGQGTRLTVV.

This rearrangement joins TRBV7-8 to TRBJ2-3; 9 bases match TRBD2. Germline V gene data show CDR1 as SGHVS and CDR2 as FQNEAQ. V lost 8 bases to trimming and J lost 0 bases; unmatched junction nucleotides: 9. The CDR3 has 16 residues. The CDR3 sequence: CASGRGSGGSTDTQYF. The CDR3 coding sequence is TGTGCCAGCGGTCGTGGTAGCGGGGGAAGCACAGATACGCAGTATTTT.

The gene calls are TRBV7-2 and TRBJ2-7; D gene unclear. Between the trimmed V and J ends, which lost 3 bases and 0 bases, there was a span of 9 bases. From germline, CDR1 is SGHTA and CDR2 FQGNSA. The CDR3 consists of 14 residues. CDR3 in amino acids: CASSLTSFSYEQYF. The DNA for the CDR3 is TGTGCCAGCAGCTTGACATCATTCTCCTACGAGCAGTACTTC.

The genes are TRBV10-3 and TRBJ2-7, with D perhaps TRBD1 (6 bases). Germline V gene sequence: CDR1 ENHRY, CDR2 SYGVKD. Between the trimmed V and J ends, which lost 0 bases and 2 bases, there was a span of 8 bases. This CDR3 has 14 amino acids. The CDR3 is CAISESGQTYEQYF. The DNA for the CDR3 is TGTGCCATCAGTGAGTCCGGACAGACCTACGAGCAGTACTTC.